Only a few counts were recorded for the clone carrying this T cell receptor beta chain. This sample stems from a study of read filtering for tumor transcriptome and immune sequencing. Study in general: Mean patient age was approximately 66 years, range about 45 to 85; approximately 17 male, 14 to 15 female.

Every patient had bone marrow sampled while the disease was active. The library was built from about 400 ng RNA with molecular barcoded adaptors for alpha/delta and beta/gamma chains. TCRdb itself ran the reads through MiXCR, one entry per CDR3 protein. The sample gives 85,000 or so distinct CDR3 sequences, approximately 13% of which show up once; more than 13% is in the top ten. This receptor was obtained from a donor at least 40 years old with multiple myeloma. What was sequenced was a population of CD138-negative cells sorted from bone marrow.

The CDR3: CASSLDGSDQPQHF. DNA for the CDR3: TGCGCCAGCAGCTTGGACGGAAGCGATCAGCCCCAGCATTTT. The rearrangement links TRBV5-1 to TRBJ1-5; D remains unclear. The CDR3 loop spans 14 amino acids. CDR1 and CDR2 from the germline V gene are SGHRS and YFSETQ. Trimming removed 0 bases from V and 5 bases from J, with 9 bases in between. The full variable domain, completed using reference TRBV5-1 and TRBJ1-5, is KAGVTQTPRYLIKTRGQQVTLSCSPISGHRSVSWYQQTPGQGLQFLFEYFSETQRNKGNFPGRFSGRQFSNSRSEMNVSTLELGDSALYLCASSLDGSDQPQHFGDGTRLSIL.